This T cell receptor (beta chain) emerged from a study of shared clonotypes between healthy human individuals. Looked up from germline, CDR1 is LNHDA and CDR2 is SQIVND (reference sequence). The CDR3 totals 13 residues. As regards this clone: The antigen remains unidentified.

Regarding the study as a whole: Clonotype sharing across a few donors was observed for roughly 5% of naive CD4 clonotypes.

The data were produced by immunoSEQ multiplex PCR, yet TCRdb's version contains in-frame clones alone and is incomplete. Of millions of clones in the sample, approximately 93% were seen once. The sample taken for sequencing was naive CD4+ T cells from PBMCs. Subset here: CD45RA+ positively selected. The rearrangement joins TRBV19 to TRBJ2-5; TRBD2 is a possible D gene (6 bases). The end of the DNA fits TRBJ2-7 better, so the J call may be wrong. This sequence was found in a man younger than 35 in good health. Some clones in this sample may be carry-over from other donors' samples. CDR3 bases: TGTGCCAGTACCCAGAGGGAGGTGTACGAGCAGTACTTC. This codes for CASTQREVYEQYF.